Listed here are 13 T cell receptor beta chains from one sample, sequenced in a study of blood T cell repertoires in COVID-19. Produced via immunoSEQ multiplex PCR; TCRdb's table is partial and in-frame only. The data show some 300,000 clones, 85% to 90% seen once. Sequenced material: peripheral blood. These receptors came from a woman aged 40 to 50 with COVID-19, enrolled during active disease.

The chain employs TRBV28 and TRBJ1-4; 7 nucleotides align to TRBD1. Per the germline V gene, CDR1 is MDHEN and CDR2 is SYDVKM. After removal of 10 bases from V and 2 bases from J, the junction contained 1 base not matched to a gene. The CDR3 runs to 12 residues. The CDR3 nucleotides are TGTGCCACGGGACAGACTAATGAAAAACTGTTTTTT. Amino acid sequence: CATGQTNEKLFF.

This clone was counted a few times. The chain carries TRBV29-1 and TRBJ2-6; D remains ambiguous. In germline, CDR1 is SQVTM, CDR2 ANQGSEA. Deletions cut 5 bases from V and 3 bases from J, with 14 bases between. The CDR3 extends over 15 amino acids. The CDR3 nucleotides read TGCAGCGTTTTCAAGAGAGGAAATGGGGCCAACGTCCTGACTTTC. Amino acid sequence: CSVFKRGNGANVLTF.

The V call is TRBV9, the J call TRBJ1-6; the match to TRBD1 covers 7 bases. Germline values: CDR1 SGDLS, CDR2 YYNGEE. The trim removed 0 bases at V and 13 bases at J, leaving 4 bases unmatched. CDR3 length equals 13 residues. CDR3 coding DNA: TGTGCCAGCAGCGTAGTAGGGGGCGCTCCCCTCCACTTT. Its translation is CASSVVGGAPLHF. The full variable domain, its missing parts supplied by reference TRBV9 and TRBJ1-6, is DSGVTQTPKHLITATGQRVTLRCSPRSGDLSVYWYQQSLDQGLQFLIQYYNGEERAKGNILERFSAQQFPDLHSELNLSSLELGDSALYFCASSVVGGAPLHFGNGTRLTVT.

This clone appeared once. The V and J genes are TRBV3-1 (or the pseudogene TRBV3-2) and TRBJ2-5, with D possibly matching TRBD2 (5 bases). V gave up 4 bases and J gave up 3 bases, with 12 bases separating them. This CDR3 is built from 14 residues. Germline loops: CDR1 LGHDT, CDR2 YNNKEL (reference sequence). CDR3 DNA: TGTGCCAGCAGCCTAGCCGGACTGGAAGAGACCCAGTACTTC. Amino acids: CASSLAGLEETQYF.

Only one count was recorded for this clone. The chain combines TRBV4-3 with TRBJ1-1; D might be TRBD1 (5 bases). With 1 base removed from V and 3 bases from J, the gap between germline ends came to 9 bases. From germline, CDR1 is LGHNA and CDR2 YSLEER. The CDR3 has 14 residues. Here the CDR3 reads CASSQGGRDTEAFF. The CDR3 DNA follows: TGCGCCAGCAGCCAAGGGGGGAGGGACACTGAAGCTTTCTTT.

J is TRBJ2-7 and V is TRBV7-2; 8 bases match TRBD2. The germline V gene encodes CDR1 SGHTA and CDR2 FQGNSA. This CDR3 is 14 amino acids long. V lost 5 bases to trimming and J lost 4 bases; unmatched junction nucleotides: 7. Written as DNA, the CDR3 is TGTGCCAGCAGCAAACTTAGCGGGACTTACGAGCAGTACTTC. Translated: CASSKLSGTYEQYF.

V gene TRBV7-3 combines with J gene TRBJ2-3; 10 nucleotides agree with TRBD2. The CDR3 spans 16 residues. The germline gives CDR1 SGHTA, CDR2 FQGTGA. V lost 2 bases to trimming and J lost 1 base; unmatched junction nucleotides: 3. In DNA form, the CDR3 reads TGTGCCAGCAGCTTAGCCCTAGCGGGGGGCACAGATACGCAGTATTTT. Translated: CASSLALAGGTDTQYF.

The CDR3 spells CASSPTGQRIANYGYTF. As DNA, the CDR3 is TGTGCCAGCAGCCCAACAGGGCAAAGGATAGCTAACTATGGCTACACCTTC. The chain combines TRBV11-2 with TRBJ1-2, with D possibly TRBD1 on 6 matching bases. Germline V gene data show CDR1 as SGHAT and CDR2 as FQNNGV. The CDR3 has 17 residues. V was pared by 5 bases and J by 0 bases, with 19 bases between.

The rearrangement joins TRBV15 to TRBJ1-1, with 10 bases that match TRBD1. There are 15 residues in the CDR3. The germline gives CDR1 LNHNV, CDR2 YYDKDF (reference sequence). With V trimmed by 1 base and J by 11 bases, 10 bases remained unmatched. The CDR3 nucleotides read TGTGCCACCAGCAGAGGGGACAGGGGTAGGTTGTCCGCTTTCTTT. The encoded protein is CATSRGDRGRLSAFF.

The rearrangement uses TRBV28 and TRBJ2-5; D is perhaps TRBD1 (6 bases). The CDR3 extends over 13 amino acids. V lost 8 bases, J lost 4 bases, and 14 bases lay in between. Germline V gene lookup returns CDR1 MDHEN and CDR2 SYDVKM. CDR3 sequence (DNA): TGTGCCAGCTTACAGGGCAATGGAGAGACCCAGTACTTC. Protein product: CASLQGNGETQYF.

This clone is a singleton in its sample. This chain connects TRBV5-1 to TRBJ1-1; 7 positions agree with TRBD1. The J segment lost 0 bases and the V segment lost 4 bases, leaving 12 bases of the junction unmatched. CDR1 SGHRS and CDR2 YFSETQ come from the germline V gene. The CDR3 loop spans 17 amino acids. The chain's CDR3 is CASSPLTGAYLNTEAFF. In DNA form, the CDR3 reads TGCGCCAGCAGCCCCCTAACAGGGGCTTACTTGAACACTGAAGCTTTCTTT.

This clone has a single count. This rearrangement joins TRBV6-5 to TRBJ2-1; no firm D call. There are 14 residues in the CDR3. V lost 0 bases and J lost 8, with 11 bases in between. Germline lookup yields CDR1 MNHEY and CDR2 SVGAGI. Written as DNA, the CDR3 is TGTGCCAGCAGTTACTCATTAGTAACCTATGAGCAGTTCTTC. This codes for CASSYSLVTYEQFF.

The rearrangement uses TRBV5-1 and TRBJ2-5; D is perhaps TRBD2 (5 bases). Trimming took 0 bases from V and 5 from J, leaving 23 bases between them. The germline CDR1 and CDR2 sequences are SGHRS and YFSETQ. This CDR3 spans 18 amino acids. The CDR3 loop is CASSLVPVRFGNRETQYF. In DNA form, the CDR3 reads TGCGCCAGCAGCTTGGTCCCCGTGCGTTTCGGGAATAGGGAGACCCAGTACTTC.